This T cell receptor (beta chain) was identified during a study of PD-L1 blockade in urothelial cancer. On the study more broadly: Analyses were performed on blood at 3 weeks after treatment start (the second dose) and at 6 weeks. T cell content in blood samples showed a median of 141,255.

A total of 1 to 8 samples per patient were collected pretreatment and on-treatment. Generated by immunoSEQ multiplex PCR, the TCRdb table keeps only in-frame clones and is missing some. The sample consists of roughly 20,000 clones, around 88% of them appearing once. This CDR3 has 14 residues. V lost 4 bases and J lost 1; bases outside the gene matches: 4. Germline V gene sequence: CDR1 SGDLS, CDR2 YYNGEE. The TCR sequence derives from a man in his forties or fifties with urothelial cancer. This sample comprised PBMCs, obtained around atezolizumab (anti-PD-L1) treatment. The chain is built from TRBV9 and TRBJ1-1, with 7 bases lining up with TRBD1. CDR3 protein: CASSYGTENTEAFF. CDR3 nucleotides: TGTGCCAGCAGCTACGGGACAGAGAACACTGAAGCTTTCTTT.